These 16 T cell receptor beta chains originate from one sample sequenced in a study of blood T cell repertoires in COVID-19. Produced via immunoSEQ multiplex PCR; TCRdb's table is partial and in-frame only. The data contain about 160,000 clones, approximately 82% of them singletons. The source material was peripheral blood. Every receptor here comes from a woman aged 35 to 49 with COVID-19, enrolled during active disease.

The chain recombines TRBV4-2 with TRBJ2-1; D remains unclear. Germline V gene sequence: CDR1 LGHNA, CDR2 YNFKEQ. V shed 2 bases and J shed 5 bases, with 4 bases lying between them. The CDR3 consists of 12 residues. The CDR3 DNA is TGTGCCAGCAGCCAAATTAACAATGAGCAGTTCTTC. Translating it yields CASSQINNEQFF.

This clone was counted once. The genes are TRBV6-5 and TRBJ2-5; D remains ambiguous. Per germline, CDR1 MNHEY and CDR2 SVGAGI. With 6 bases removed from V and 5 bases from J, the gap between germline ends came to 13 bases. The CDR3 totals 13 residues. CDR3 DNA: TGTGCCAGCAGAAAGACAATGGCGGAGACCCAGTACTTC. Translation gives CASRKTMAETQYF.

V and J are TRBV27 and TRBJ2-3; D is undetermined. The CDR3 extends over 13 amino acids. The germline gives CDR1 MNHEY, CDR2 SMNVEV (reference sequence). V lost 5 bases and J 6 bases, leaving 12 bases between the germline ends. CDR3 sequence: CASSPNDIDTQYF. DNA for the CDR3: TGTGCCAGCAGTCCCAACGACATTGATACGCAGTATTTT.

The chain couples TRBV2 to TRBJ2-3; weak D call: TRBD2 (5 bases). Trimming left V 7 bases short and J 4 bases short, with 9 bases between. Germline V gene sequence: CDR1 SNHLY, CDR2 FYNNEI. The CDR3 spans 12 residues. CDR3 sequence reads: CASIGVSDTQYF. The DNA for the CDR3 is TGTGCCAGCATCGGGGTGTCAGATACGCAGTATTTT.

The rearrangement joins TRBV28 to TRBJ2-5, with D perhaps matching TRBD2 (8 bases). This CDR3 has 17 residues. The germline V gene encodes CDR1 MDHEN and CDR2 SYDVKM. The ends were cut back, 6 bases at V and 3 bases at J, with 23 bases in the middle. This CDR3 is CASSPASGRGGKETQYF. In DNA form, the CDR3 reads TGTGCCAGCAGCCCGGCGAGCGGGAGAGGGGGCAAAGAGACCCAGTACTTC.

The CDR3 here is CASRGGQGLRGYTF. The DNA for the CDR3 is TGTGCCAGCAGGGGGGGACAGGGTTTGCGGGGCTACACCTTC. The J gene is TRBJ1-2, the V gene TRBV28, with 9 bases matching TRBD1. After removal of 6 bases from V and 8 bases from J, the junction contained 10 bases not matched to a gene. Germline CDR1 reads MDHEN; CDR2 reads SYDVKM. The CDR3 totals 14 residues.

The rearrangement links TRBV11-3 to TRBJ2-1, with 12 nucleotides matching TRBD2. After removal of 5 bases from V and 2 bases from J, the junction contained 1 base not matched to a gene. Per germline, CDR1 SGHNT and CDR2 YENEEA. This CDR3 is 15 amino acids long. CDR3 residues: CASSPSGGAYNEQFF. The CDR3 bases are TGTGCCAGCAGCCCTAGCGGGGGGGCCTACAATGAGCAGTTCTTC.

This clone has just a few counts. The chain combines TRBV2 with TRBJ2-5, with 10 bases identical to TRBD2. This CDR3 is 14 amino acids long. Germline CDR1 and CDR2: SNHLY and FYNNEI. After removal of 6 bases from V and 9 bases from J, the junction contained 10 bases not matched to a gene. The CDR3 coding sequence is TGTGCCAGCAGGGGACTAGCGATGGGTTTACCCCAGTACTTC. Protein product: CASRGLAMGLPQYF.

V usage is TRBV6-5 and J usage is TRBJ2-2, with a weak D call TRBD2 (6 bases). This CDR3 has 15 amino acids. Trimming took 7 bases from V and 0 from J, leaving 12 bases between them. CDR1 is MNHEY, CDR2 SVGAGI, per germline. The CDR3 DNA reads TGTGCCAGCACTTCCGGGACTCCGAACACCGGGGAGCTGTTTTTT. It yields the protein CASTSGTPNTGELFF.

The chain is built from TRBV5-1 and TRBJ1-1; perhaps TRBD1 as D (6 bases). The germline V gene encodes CDR1 SGHRS and CDR2 YFSETQ. Trimming took 6 bases from V and 0 from J, leaving 12 bases between them. The CDR3 covers 14 residues. The DNA for the CDR3 is TGCGCCAGCAACACAGGGTCCATGAACACTGAAGCTTTCTTT. This codes for CASNTGSMNTEAFF.

The chain joins TRBV6-5 to TRBJ1-2; D not resolved. The CDR3 totals 15 residues. Deletions cut 4 bases from V and 2 bases from J, with 14 bases between. Germline CDR1 reads MNHEY; CDR2 reads SVGAGI. The CDR3 DNA is TGTGCCAGCAGTTCCATCAGTTCGAGGAACTATGGCTACACCTTC. This encodes CASSSISSRNYGYTF.

The chain couples TRBV19 to TRBJ2-3; D is perhaps TRBD1 (5 bases). With 9 bases removed from V and 4 bases from J, the gap between germline ends came to 17 bases. The CDR3 runs 14 residues. Germline CDR1 reads LNHDA; CDR2 reads SQIVND (reference sequence). This chain's CDR3 is CASATGFGADTQYF. The CDR3 DNA sequence: TGTGCCAGCGCTACAGGATTTGGCGCAGATACGCAGTATTTT.

CDR3 amino acids: CASSVEGGALTDTQYF. CDR3 in DNA: TGTGCCAGCAGCGTAGAGGGCGGGGCCCTCACAGATACGCAGTATTTT. The rearrangement links TRBV9 to TRBJ2-3; D perhaps matches TRBD2 (6 bases). Per germline, CDR1 SGDLS and CDR2 YYNGEE. V was pared by 0 bases and J by 2 bases, with 13 bases between. CDR3 length: 16 amino acids.

J is TRBJ2-2 and V is TRBV27, with D unresolved. Germline lookup yields CDR1 MNHEY and CDR2 SMNVEV (reference sequence). The CDR3 length is 13 residues. V was cut by 5 bases and J by 6 bases, with 10 bases left in between. CDR3: CASSIRVPGELFF. The CDR3 DNA is TGTGCCAGCAGTATTCGGGTTCCCGGGGAGCTGTTTTTT.

The J gene is TRBJ2-7, the V gene TRBV19; possibly TRBD1 for D (5 bases). Germline V lookup: CDR1 LNHDA, CDR2 SQIVND (reference sequence). The CDR3 length is 14 residues. V was cut by 2 bases and J by 3 bases, with 11 bases left in between. The CDR3 protein is CASSIQGLGYEQYF. CDR3 nucleotides: TGTGCCAGTAGTATACAGGGCCTCGGCTACGAGCAGTACTTC.

The V gene is TRBV19, the J gene TRBJ1-5; 10 bases fit TRBD1. There are 17 residues in the CDR3. Germline V gene sequence: CDR1 LNHDA, CDR2 SQIVND (reference sequence). With 4 bases clipped from V and 7 bases from J, the junction kept 13 bases outside the gene matches. CDR3: CASSRGRTGGISQPQHF. The DNA of the CDR3 is TGTGCCAGTAGTAGGGGGCGGACAGGGGGAATTAGCCAGCCCCAGCATTTT.